One and the same sample provided the 11 T cell receptor beta chains below, sequenced in a study of control samples from healthy donors and cancer patients. Method: immunoSEQ multiplex PCR; TCRdb's copy keeps in-frame clones and lacks some. The table has 150,000 to 200,000 clones, 91% seen once. Sequenced: blood. Receptors originate from a woman aged 30 to 39 in good health.

This chain uses TRBV11-3 with TRBJ2-7; perhaps D is TRBD1 or TRBD2 (5 bases each). Germline loops: CDR1 SGHNT, CDR2 YENEEA. The CDR3 is 14 residues long. V dropped 5 bases and J dropped 0 bases, with 11 bases sitting between them. In DNA, the CDR3 is TGTGCCAGCAGCCTCGGGACCCGCTCCTACGAGCAGTACTTC. Residues: CASSLGTRSYEQYF.

The CDR3 is CASSISISGSYEQYF. In DNA, the CDR3 is TGTGCCAGTAGTATTAGTATTAGCGGGAGCTACGAGCAGTACTTC. This rearrangement joins TRBV19 to TRBJ2-7; 9 bases are a match to TRBD2. The germline V gene encodes CDR1 LNHDA and CDR2 SQIVND (reference sequence). CDR3 length equals 15 residues. J lost 3 bases, V lost 3 bases, and 6 bases had no gene match.

Notes on this clone: This may stem from a read error, because a much larger clone lies one nucleotide away. The chain uses TRBV27 and TRBJ2-1; the match to TRBD2 covers 8 bases. After removal of 5 bases from V and 2 bases from J, the junction contained 2 bases not matched to a gene. This CDR3 is 14 amino acids long. Germline-derived CDR1 and CDR2 are MNHEY and SMNVEV (reference sequence). The CDR3: CASSPGLAYNEQFF. CDR3 coding DNA: TGTGCCAGCAGTCCGGGACTAGCCTACAATGAGCAGTTCTTC.

The chain recombines TRBV19 with TRBJ1-5, with D possibly matching TRBD1 (5 bases). There are 15 residues in the CDR3. Germline V gene data show CDR1 as LNHDA and CDR2 as SQIVND (reference sequence). The V end was cut by 3 bases, the J end by 2 bases, with 11 bases between. As DNA, the CDR3 is TGTGCCAGTAGTATGCCGGGGACGGGCAATCAGCCCCAGCATTTT. Translation gives CASSMPGTGNQPQHF.

The chain has TRBV28 and TRBJ1-3, with 11 bases that match TRBD1. V dropped 6 bases and J dropped 3; count of bases not matched to a gene: 4. Per the germline V gene, CDR1 is MDHEN and CDR2 is SYDVKM. CDR3 size: 15 residues. The CDR3 DNA reads TGTGCCAGCAGACCCGGGACAGGGGGTGGAAACACCATATATTTT. It specifies CASRPGTGGGNTIYF. The whole variable domain, remainder taken from reference TRBV28 and TRBJ1-3, is DVKVTQSSRYLVKRTGEKVFLECVQDMDHENMFWYRQDPGLGLRLIYFSYDVKMKEKGDIPEGYSVSREKKERFSLILESASTNQTSMYLCASRPGTGGGNTIYFGEGSWLTVV.

Comment on this clone: Distinct nucleotide sequences in the sample also encode this CDR3. The chain links TRBV7-9 to TRBJ1-4, with D perhaps matching TRBD1 (5 bases). V lost 1 base, J lost 8 bases, and 8 bases lay in between. The CDR3 runs to 13 residues. The germline gives CDR1 SEHNR, CDR2 FQNEAQ (reference sequence). DNA for the CDR3: TGTGCCAGCAGCTTAGTAGCAGGGGAAAAACTGTTTTTT. Its translation is CASSLVAGEKLFF.

The chain joins TRBV7-2 to TRBJ2-5; the D gene is possibly TRBD2 (6 bases). With 1 base removed from V and 4 bases from J, the gap between germline ends came to 10 bases. CDR3 length: 14 amino acids. CDR1 is SGHTA and CDR2 is FQGNSA in the germline V gene. CDR3 region: CASSLGDFRETQYF. For the CDR3, the DNA is TGTGCCAGCAGCTTAGGGGACTTCAGAGAGACCCAGTACTTC. Filled out from reference TRBV7-2 and TRBJ2-5, the complete variable domain reads GAGVSQSPSNKVTEKGKDVELRCDPISGHTALYWYRQSLGQGLEFLIYFQGNSAPDKSGLPSDRFSAERTGGSVSTLTIQRTQQEDSAVYLCASSLGDFRETQYFGPGTRLLVL.

This clone was seen just once. The chain is built from TRBV9 and TRBJ2-7; the D gene is possibly TRBD1 (6 bases). Per germline, CDR1 SGDLS and CDR2 YYNGEE. V dropped 0 bases and J dropped 4 bases, with 14 bases sitting between them. This CDR3 spans 15 amino acids. CDR3 amino acids: CASSVGADRIYEQYF. CDR3 DNA: TGTGCCAGCAGCGTAGGGGCGGACAGAATTTACGAGCAGTACTTC.

The chain is built from TRBV11-2 and TRBJ2-7, with a tentative D call TRBD1 (6 bases). Trimming cost V 6 bases and J 2 bases, with 11 bases left between them. CDR1 is SGHAT and CDR2 is FQNNGV in the germline V gene. This CDR3 is built from 13 residues. The CDR3: CASRLTGTYEQYF. DNA of the CDR3: TGTGCCAGCAGACTGACAGGAACCTACGAGCAGTACTTC.

The genes are TRBV19 and TRBJ1-4; a weak D match, TRBD1 (5 bases). Germline loops: CDR1 LNHDA, CDR2 SQIVND (reference sequence). The CDR3 is 14 residues long. V lost 3 bases, J lost 5 bases, and 10 bases lay in between. The CDR3 DNA is TGTGCCAGTAGTATGGGACGGGAAAATGAAAAACTGTTTTTT. Amino acid sequence: CASSMGRENEKLFF.

V gene TRBV18 combines with J gene TRBJ1-2, with 11 bases lining up with TRBD1. The CDR3 runs to 13 residues. Germline CDR1 and CDR2: KGHSH and LQKENI. J gave up 7 bases and V 6 bases, and 4 bases lay outside the gene matches. DNA of the CDR3: TGTGCCAGCTCTCCGGACAGGGGGCTTGGCTACACCTTC. Residues: CASSPDRGLGYTF.